These 3 T cell receptor beta chains originate from one sample sequenced in a study of control samples from healthy donors and cancer patients. The data were produced by immunoSEQ multiplex PCR, yet TCRdb's version contains in-frame clones alone and is incomplete. The top ten hold 0.68% of the sample, which has 150,000 to 200,000 clones, more than 85% seen once. Sequencing was performed on blood. The receptor set was obtained from a woman aged 25-40 years in good health.

The chain uses TRBV5-1 and TRBJ2-3; 11 positions agree with TRBD2. CDR3 length: 15 residues. The V segment lost 0 bases and the J segment 5 bases; nucleotides outside the gene matches: 2. Germline assignment: CDR1 SGHRS and CDR2 YFSETQ. Here the CDR3 reads CASSLGLAGGDTQYF. The CDR3 nucleotides read TGCGCCAGCAGCTTGGGGCTAGCGGGAGGAGATACGCAGTATTTT.

The V call is TRBV9, the J call TRBJ2-2, with D unclear. Germline CDR1 and CDR2: SGDLS and YYNGEE. Trimming removed 0 bases at V and 2 bases at J, with 8 bases between. This CDR3 region has 15 residues. CDR3 bases: TGTGCCAGCAGCGTAGTCGGAGATAACACCGGGGAGCTGTTTTTT. Protein: CASSVVGDNTGELFF.

The chain carries TRBV6-5 and TRBJ1-1; TRBD1 is a possible D gene (5 bases). There are 14 residues in the CDR3. Germline assignment: CDR1 MNHEY and CDR2 SVGAGI. Trimming cost V 5 bases and J 8 bases, with 18 bases left between them. CDR3 in DNA: TGTGCCAGCAGTACCAAGAACAGGTTTGAGGAAGCTTTCTTT. Translation: CASSTKNRFEEAFF.